The clone carrying this T cell receptor beta chain is judged medium-sized. Antigen unknown. The CDR3 has 13 residues. CDR1 is SGHTA and CDR2 is FQGTGA in the germline V gene. The V segment lost 5 bases and the J segment 9 bases; nucleotides outside the gene matches: 5. The study sequenced cultured CD4+ T cell DNA using the Oncomine TCR Beta short-read assay. MiXCR, run by TCRdb on the PCR reads, gives a single entry per CDR3 protein. The sample consists of 7,000 to 9,000 distinct CDR3 sequences, approximately 31% of them appearing once. This sample is part of a study of vaccination and CD4 T cells after COVID-19. Treatment of the sample: approximately 9-day PBMC culture with coronavirus spike peptide pools or control peptides (ViraFEST assay). CD4+ T-cell collection from the unexposed donor predated the COVID-19 pandemic (2011-2018).

The chain couples TRBV7-3 to TRBJ2-3, with TRBD2 matching over 10 bases. Sequenced material: CD4+ T cells from blood, cultured in vitro. The receptor's source is a human donor in good health. The CDR3 sequence: CASSPVAGGTQYF. In nucleotides, the CDR3 is TGTGCCAGCAGCCCTGTAGCGGGAGGCACGCAGTATTTT.